The 20 T cell receptor beta chains in this list originate from one sample, sequenced in a study of blood T cell repertoires in COVID-19. Only in-frame clones appear in the TCRdb table, and some are missing; sequencing was by immunoSEQ multiplex PCR. The profile shows approximately 300,000 clones, roughly 90% of them singletons. The source material was PBMCs or T cells enriched from blood (not recorded which). The receptors were sampled from a woman aged 25 to 39 who had been exposed to COVID-19.

The gene calls are TRBV3-1 (or the pseudogene TRBV3-2) and TRBJ2-5, with unresolved D. The CDR3 loop spans 15 amino acids. Germline lookup yields CDR1 LGHDT and CDR2 YNNKEL (reference sequence). The V and J ends lost 2 bases and 4 bases respectively, with 14 bases between them. CDR3 nucleotide sequence: TGTGCCAGCAGCCAACAGCTGACTGCCCCAGAGACCCAGTACTTC. Translation: CASSQQLTAPETQYF.

The chain couples TRBV18 to TRBJ2-2; weak D call: TRBD2 (5 bases). Trimming removed 5 bases from V and 7 bases from J, with 14 bases in between. The CDR3 totals 14 residues. CDR1 KGHSH and CDR2 LQKENI come from the germline V gene. DNA for the CDR3: TGTGCCAGCTCAGCGGGCTTCGAGGGCGGGGAGCTGTTTTTT. This encodes CASSAGFEGGELFF.

In its sample, this clone was seen once. This chain links TRBV11-2 with TRBJ2-7, with a tentative D call TRBD1 (6 bases). The germline V and J ends were trimmed by 2 bases and 0 bases, with 11 bases remaining between them. CDR3 length: 15 residues. The V gene's germline CDR1 is SGHAT and CDR2 FQNNGV. This CDR3 reads CASSLNAGVSYEQYF. The DNA for the CDR3 is TGTGCCAGCAGCTTAAATGCAGGGGTCTCCTACGAGCAGTACTTC.

This chain joins TRBV29-1 and TRBJ2-7, with 11 bases aligning to TRBD2. There are 15 residues in the CDR3. Germline V gene sequence: CDR1 SQVTM, CDR2 ANQGSEA. V shed 5 bases, J shed 1 base, and the junction held 7 bases outside the gene matches. The CDR3: CSVSSGGTSSYEQYF. The CDR3 DNA reads as TGCAGCGTTTCTAGCGGGGGGACCTCATCCTACGAGCAGTACTTC.

The chain recombines TRBV5-1 with TRBJ2-7; TRBD1 matches 7 bases. This CDR3 comprises 14 residues. Germline V gives CDR1 SGHRS, CDR2 YFSETQ. V trimming: 3 bases; J trimming: 0 bases; junction bases outside the gene matches: 3. This chain's CDR3 is CASSSRQGSYEQYF. The CDR3 DNA follows: TGCGCCAGCAGCTCCCGACAGGGCTCCTACGAGCAGTACTTC.

This chain joins TRBV5-5 and TRBJ1-2; 8 bases align to TRBD1. Trimming cost V 2 bases and J 3 bases; bases outside gene matches: 3. Germline V gene data show CDR1 as SGHKS and CDR2 as YYEKEE (reference sequence). The CDR3 spans 14 residues. CDR3 nucleotides: TGTGCCAGCAGCTTCGGACAGGGAGACTATGGCTACACCTTC. It specifies CASSFGQGDYGYTF.

The V and J genes are TRBV11-2 and TRBJ1-3, with 8 bases that match TRBD1. V shed 5 bases and J 4 bases; nucleotides not matched to a gene: 7. The CDR3 loop spans 15 amino acids. Germline V gene sequence: CDR1 SGHAT, CDR2 FQNNGV. CDR3 sequence (DNA): TGTGCCAGCAGCAGCCCCGGGACAGGCGGAAACACCATATATTTT. This translates into CASSSPGTGGNTIYF.

The chain uses TRBV7-3 and TRBJ1-2; D ambiguous. Trimming shortened V by 2 bases and J by 8 bases, and 15 bases separated the two germline ends. This CDR3 comprises 14 residues. Germline assignment: CDR1 SGHTA and CDR2 FQGTGA. CDR3 sequence (DNA): TGTGCCAGCAGCTTATCACCCTGGGGAGAGGGCTACACCTTC. Its translation: CASSLSPWGEGYTF.

The V and J genes are TRBV4-1 and TRBJ1-2, with D tentatively TRBD1 (5 bases). The CDR3 loop spans 15 amino acids. The germline V gene encodes CDR1 MGHRA and CDR2 YSYEKL. Deletions cut 1 base from V and 4 bases from J, with 13 bases between. DNA for the CDR3: TGCGCCAGCAGCCAAGGGGTCAGGGCATCCTATGGCTACACCTTC. It specifies CASSQGVRASYGYTF.

The chain couples TRBV24-1 to TRBJ2-1, with 7 bases matching TRBD1. Trimming at V came to 7 bases and at J to 6 bases, leaving 11 bases not matched to a gene. Germline V gene sequence: CDR1 KGHDR, CDR2 SFDVKD. This CDR3 is built from 15 residues. The CDR3 here is CATRDNRGSGNEQFF. DNA of the CDR3: TGTGCCACCAGGGATAACAGGGGTTCTGGCAATGAGCAGTTCTTC.

The chain links TRBV28 to TRBJ2-5; TRBD2 might be the D (6 bases). The germline V and J ends were trimmed by 7 bases and 5 bases, with 17 bases remaining between them. The germline V gene has CDR1 MDHEN and CDR2 SYDVKM. CDR3 length: 14 residues. The CDR3 DNA sequence: TGTGCCAGCAATCCTAGCGAGCCGGGGGAGACCCAGTACTTC. As protein: CASNPSEPGETQYF.

This chain joins TRBV25-1 and TRBJ1-3; 8 bases are a match to TRBD1. Looked up from germline, CDR1 is MGHDK and CDR2 is SYGVNS. CDR3 length equals 18 residues. The ends lost 6 bases at V and 3 bases at J; junction bases unmatched: 16. The CDR3 loop is CASSPQGTGQRDGNTIYF. The DNA of the CDR3 is TGTGCCAGCAGCCCACAAGGGACAGGCCAGCGTGATGGAAACACCATATATTTT.

The rearrangement uses TRBV11-2 and TRBJ2-5; D gene unclear. V was pared by 6 bases and J by 2 bases, with 7 bases between. This CDR3 has 12 amino acids. The germline V gene has CDR1 SGHAT and CDR2 FQNNGV. The CDR3 sequence is CASRRFQETQYF. The CDR3 nucleotides read TGTGCCAGCAGGAGATTTCAAGAGACCCAGTACTTC.

The rearrangement joins TRBV7-3 to TRBJ2-3; TRBD1 matches 10 bases. The CDR3 has 14 amino acids. Trimming cost V 4 bases and J 3 bases; bases outside gene matches: 1. CDR1 and CDR2 (germline): SGHTA, FQGTGA. The CDR3 region is CASSSGQGTDTQYF. The DNA of the CDR3 is TGTGCCAGCAGCTCGGGACAGGGGACAGATACGCAGTATTTT.

This chain uses TRBV20-1 with TRBJ2-1, with D uncertain. Germline assignment: CDR1 DFQATT and CDR2 SNEGSKA (reference sequence). V lost 3 bases to trimming and J lost 8 bases, with 8 bases between them. This CDR3 region has 11 residues. Written as DNA, the CDR3 is TGCAGTGCTAGCTTTGGCTATGAGCAGTTCTTC. Protein product: CSASFGYEQFF.

This rearrangement joins TRBV3-1 (or the pseudogene TRBV3-2) to TRBJ2-5; 8 positions match TRBD1. Germline trimming cut 1 base from V and 0 bases from J; bases unmatched to any gene: 7. CDR1 is LGHDT and CDR2 is YNNKEL in the germline V gene (reference sequence). The CDR3 consists of 17 residues. In DNA form, the CDR3 reads TGTGCCAGCAGCCAAGCAGCAGGGGGCATTTACCAAGAGACCCAGTACTTC. It specifies CASSQAAGGIYQETQYF.

As regards this clone: This same CDR3 is encoded by further DNA sequences in the sample. The gene calls are TRBV6-1 and TRBJ1-1; 7 nucleotides match TRBD1. This CDR3 region has 13 residues. The germline CDR1 and CDR2 sequences are MNHNS and SASEGT. Germline trimming cut 2 bases from V and 5 bases from J; bases unmatched to any gene: 2. The CDR3 loop is CASSESGGTEAFF. The DNA of the CDR3 is TGTGCCAGCAGTGAATCAGGGGGGACTGAAGCTTTCTTT.

The chain carries TRBV6-2 or TRBV6-3 and TRBJ2-7, with D perhaps TRBD1 (6 bases). The germline CDR1 and CDR2 sequences are MNHEY and SVGEGT. The V end lost 5 bases, the J end lost 3 bases, and 14 bases lay between the germline ends. CDR3 size: 14 residues. The CDR3 nucleotides are TGTGCCAGCAGTGACCCGGGACACAGCTACGAGCAGTACTTC. The encoded protein is CASSDPGHSYEQYF.

V is TRBV14 and J is TRBJ2-1; 7 bases fit TRBD1. The CDR3 runs to 15 residues. The junction had 4 bases not matched to a gene; V was cut back by 4 bases and J by 1 base. The V gene's germline CDR1 is SGHDN and CDR2 FVKESK. The CDR3 is CASSPGQTSYNEQFF. Here the CDR3 DNA reads TGTGCCAGCAGCCCGGGACAGACTTCCTACAATGAGCAGTTCTTC.

The chain has TRBV6-2 or TRBV6-3 and TRBJ1-6, with 7 bases identical to TRBD1. The V gene's germline CDR1 is MNHEY and CDR2 SVGEGT. V was clipped by 6 bases and J by 10 bases; unmatched bases: 12. CDR3 size: 15 residues. The CDR3 protein is CASSPDRVLRSPLHF. Written as DNA, the CDR3 is TGTGCCAGCAGCCCCGACAGGGTCCTACGGTCACCCCTCCACTTT.